The entry below describes one TCR beta chain. What it binds is unknown. The PCR made use of 60 Vbeta and 13 Jbeta primers. Assay: immunoSEQ multiplex PCR; the TCRdb copy retains only in-frame clones and omits some. The sample carries some 200,000 clones, roughly four fifths recorded once. Trimming left V 0 bases short and J 0 bases short, with 9 bases between. Germline CDR1 SGHRS, CDR2 YFSETQ. The length of the CDR3 is 15 residues. The record originates from a study of cytomegalovirus exposure and HLA in healthy donors. General study findings and limits: In a later analysis, across HLA loci, associated TCR counts were highest for DRB1, lowest for HLA-C. TCR beta V segments were, for the most part, productive about 87% or about 30% of the time in an earlier analysis.

The sample comprised PBMCs. The V and J genes are TRBV5-1 and TRBJ1-1; D is uncertain. This TCR came from a woman between 25 and 40 years old in good health and CMV-seropositive. DNA for the CDR3: TGCGCCAGCAGCTTGGCCGGGTCCTTGAACACTGAAGCTTTCTTT. Its protein is CASSLAGSLNTEAFF.